This T cell receptor beta chain was found in a study of post-analysis software for immune sequencing data. General observations from the study: The five TRBV segments detected at higher frequency in patients than in controls included TRBV5-6, TRBV5-1 and TRBV20-1.

This CDR3 comprises 15 residues. The V end was cut by 4 bases, the J end by 2 bases, with 14 bases between. TCR beta cDNA libraries included unique molecular identifiers. TCRdb itself ran the PCR reads through MiXCR, one entry per CDR3 protein. The sample contains hundreds of thousands of distinct CDR3 sequences, 53% of which appear only once. A note on this clonotype: Its antigen remains unknown.

The V call is TRBV12-3 or TRBV12-4, the J call TRBJ1-2; D is possibly TRBD1 (5 bases). The sample taken for sequencing was blood. The sequence was obtained from a girl between 10 and 17 years old with multiple sclerosis. The CDR3, as DNA: TGTGCCAGCAGTTCGGGACGGGTAGGGAACTATGGCTACACCTTC. Its protein is CASSSGRVGNYGYTF.